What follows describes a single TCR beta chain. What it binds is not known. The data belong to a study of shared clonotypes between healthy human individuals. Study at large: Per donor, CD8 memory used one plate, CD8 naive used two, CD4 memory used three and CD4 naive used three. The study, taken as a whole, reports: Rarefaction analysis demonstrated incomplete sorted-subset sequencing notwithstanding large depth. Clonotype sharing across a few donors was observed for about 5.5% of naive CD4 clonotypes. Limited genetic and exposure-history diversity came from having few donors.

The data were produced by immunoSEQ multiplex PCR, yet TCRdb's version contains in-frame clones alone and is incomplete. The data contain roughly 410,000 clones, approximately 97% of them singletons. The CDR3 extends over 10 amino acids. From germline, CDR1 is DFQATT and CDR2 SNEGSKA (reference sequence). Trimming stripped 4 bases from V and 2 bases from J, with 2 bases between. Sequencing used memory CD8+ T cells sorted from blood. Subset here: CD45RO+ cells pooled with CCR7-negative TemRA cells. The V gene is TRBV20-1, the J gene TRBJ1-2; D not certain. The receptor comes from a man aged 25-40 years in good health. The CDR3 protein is CSATNYGYTF. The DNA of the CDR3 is TGCAGTGCTACAAACTATGGCTACACCTTC.